This passage covers 4 T cell receptor beta chains from one sample sequenced in a study of shared clonotypes between healthy human individuals. Sequencing used immunoSEQ multiplex PCR; TCRdb keeps in-frame clones, though not all of them. Altogether under 850,000 clones are present, around 77% being singletons, with the ten largest covering approximately 1.7%. Sequencing input: memory CD4+ T cells sorted from blood. The subset was: CD45RA-negative fraction. Receptor source: a woman aged 25-40 years in good health.

The chain uses TRBV18 and TRBJ2-2; 7 nucleotides agree with TRBD2. With 2 bases clipped from V and 9 bases from J, the junction kept 3 bases outside the gene matches. This CDR3 contains 13 residues. CDR1 and CDR2 from the germline V gene are KGHSH and LQKENI. This CDR3 reads CASSPETSRELFF. For the CDR3, the DNA is TGTGCCAGCTCACCAGAGACTAGCAGGGAGCTGTTTTTT.

The chain has TRBV18 and TRBJ2-1; D ambiguous. Germline-derived CDR1 and CDR2 are KGHSH and LQKENI. The germline V and J ends were trimmed by 4 bases and 8 bases, with 9 bases remaining between them. The CDR3 is made up of 12 amino acids. The CDR3 reads CASSQVRDEQFF. The CDR3, as DNA: TGTGCCAGCTCACAGGTTCGGGATGAGCAGTTCTTC.

J is TRBJ1-2 and V is TRBV29-1; no reliable D call. The V end lost 0 bases, the J end lost 8 bases, and 10 bases lay between the germline ends. The germline V gene has CDR1 SQVTM and CDR2 ANQGSEA. This CDR3 has 12 amino acids. In DNA form, the CDR3 reads TGCAGCGTTGAAGAACCCCCCGCCGGCTACACCTTC. Encoded protein: CSVEEPPAGYTF. Combining the CDR3 with reference TRBV29-1 and TRBJ1-2 gives the whole variable domain SAVISQKPSRDICQRGTSLTIQCQVDSQVTMMFWYRQQPGQSLTLIATANQGSEATYESGFVIDKFPISRPNLTFSTLTVSNMSPEDSSIYLCSVEEPPAGYTFGSGTRLTVV.

This clone was seen a single time. The chain is built from TRBV5-6 and TRBJ2-7; possibly TRBD2 for D (6 bases). This CDR3 is 13 amino acids long. V shed 0 bases and J shed 3 bases, with 7 bases lying between them. Germline assignment: CDR1 SGHDT and CDR2 YYEEEE. The CDR3: CASSLAGSYEQYF. The CDR3 region has the DNA TGTGCCAGCAGCTTGGCCGGGAGCTACGAGCAGTACTTC.